A selection of T cell receptor beta chains follows, all from one sample in a study of blood T cells in healthy people across ages. One entry per CDR3 protein, called by TCRdb with MiXCR from the 5' RACE reads. The table records 790,000 or so distinct CDR3 sequences, about 56% of them present only once. Sequencing was done on a sample of blood. These receptor sequences come from a man aged 35-49 years in good health. Each CDR3 is given with its conserved first and last residue. Fields, in order: V gene, D gene, J gene, clone size, CDR3 DNA, CDR3 protein. D genes are given only for firm matches. Clone size is stated in some rows and not others, as once, few, many or a class when expanded.

V gene: TRBV11-2; D gene: TRBD2; J gene: TRBJ2-2; clone size: .; CDR3 DNA: TGTGCCAGCAGCATACTAGCGGGGGGTCGTTCCGGGGAGCTGTTTTTT; CDR3 protein: CASSILAGGRSGELFF
V gene: TRBV7-9; D gene: .; J gene: TRBJ1-1; clone size: few; CDR3 DNA: TGTGCCAGCAGCCCCAGACGGGGGAACACTGAAGCTTTCTTT; CDR3 protein: CASSPRRGNTEAFF
V gene: TRBV5-1; D gene: .; J gene: TRBJ1-4; clone size: .; CDR3 DNA: TGCGCCAGCAGCATCGGGGCCGGGCCCGAAAAACTGTTTTTT; CDR3 protein: CASSIGAGPEKLFF
V gene: TRBV19; D gene: .; J gene: TRBJ1-4; clone size: .; CDR3 DNA: TGTGCCAGTAGTACAACAGCTGACAGCGAAAAACTGTTTTTT; CDR3 protein: CASSTTADSEKLFF
V gene: TRBV20-1; D gene: TRBD2; J gene: TRBJ2-1; clone size: .; CDR3 DNA: TGCAGTGCTAGGAGTCTAGCGGAGGCCCCCTCCTACAATGAGCAGTTCTTC; CDR3 protein: CSARSLAEAPSYNEQFF
V gene: TRBV9; D gene: .; J gene: TRBJ2-1; clone size: few; CDR3 DNA: TGTGCCAGCAGCGTAGGGGGACCCCCGGAGAACAATGAGCAGTTCTTC; CDR3 protein: CASSVGGPPENNEQFF
V gene: TRBV27; D gene: .; J gene: TRBJ1-2; clone size: .; CDR3 DNA: TGTGCCAGCAGTTTATCCGGGTCCTCATTCGGGTTTTATGGCTACACCTTC; CDR3 protein: CASSLSGSSFGFYGYTF
V gene: TRBV12-3/TRBV12-4; D gene: .; J gene: TRBJ1-2; clone size: .; CDR3 DNA: TGTGCCAGCAGCGGGGGGCAGGTGGGGGGCTACACCTTC; CDR3 protein: CASSGGQVGGYTF
V gene: TRBV15; D gene: TRBD1; J gene: TRBJ1-4; clone size: .; CDR3 DNA: TGTGCCACCAGCAGAGATCGCGGACAGGGTTCGGAAAAACTGTTTTTT; CDR3 protein: CATSRDRGQGSEKLFF
V gene: TRBV18; D gene: .; J gene: TRBJ1-5; clone size: few; CDR3 DNA: TGTGCCAGCTCACAAACTACAGGGTTGGGCAATCAGCCCCAGCATTTT; CDR3 protein: CASSQTTGLGNQPQHF
V gene: TRBV5-1; D gene: .; J gene: TRBJ1-5; clone size: .; CDR3 DNA: TGCGCCAGCAGCTTGAGGCCAAGTAGCAATCAGCCCCAGCATTTT; CDR3 protein: CASSLRPSSNQPQHF
V gene: TRBV15; D gene: .; J gene: TRBJ1-1; clone size: .; CDR3 DNA: TGTGCCACCAGCAGAGTCGGTACTGAAGCTTTCTTT; CDR3 protein: CATSRVGTEAFF
V gene: TRBV4-3; D gene: .; J gene: TRBJ2-7; clone size: few; CDR3 DNA: TGCGCCAGCAGCCAAGATAGGGGGGGCTACGAGCAGTACTTC; CDR3 protein: CASSQDRGGYEQYF
V gene: TRBV2; D gene: .; J gene: TRBJ2-7; clone size: .; CDR3 DNA: TGTGCTATCGTCGGCACCTCCTACGAGCAGTACTTC; CDR3 protein: CAIVGTSYEQYF
V gene: TRBV6-1; D gene: .; J gene: TRBJ2-1; clone size: few; CDR3 DNA: TGTGCCAGCAGCCGGGGAGATAGGGACAATGAGCAGTTCTTC; CDR3 protein: CASSRGDRDNEQFF
V gene: TRBV20-1; D gene: TRBD1; J gene: TRBJ2-1; clone size: .; CDR3 DNA: TGCAGTGCTATAACGGACAGGGGGCCTGGCAATGAGCAGTTCTTC; CDR3 protein: CSAITDRGPGNEQFF
V gene: TRBV29-1; D gene: TRBD2; J gene: TRBJ2-5; clone size: few; CDR3 DNA: TGCAGCGTTGAAGACCGCCCCCCTAGCGGGGGTCCTCAAGGGACCCAGTACTTC; CDR3 protein: CSVEDRPPSGGPQGTQYF
V gene: TRBV4-1; D gene: TRBD1; J gene: TRBJ1-1; clone size: .; CDR3 DNA: TGCGCCAGCAGACGAGGGCAGGGGGGCACTGAAGCTTTCTTT; CDR3 protein: CASRRGQGGTEAFF
V gene: TRBV10-2; D gene: TRBD1; J gene: TRBJ1-2; clone size: few; CDR3 DNA: TGCGCCACAATGGGGTACAGGGGGCGCATGGATGGCTACACCTTC; CDR3 protein: CATMGYRGRMDGYTF
V gene: TRBV24-1; D gene: .; J gene: TRBJ2-1; clone size: .; CDR3 DNA: TGTGCCACCAGCAGCGGACGGAGCTCCTACAATGAGCAGTTCTTC; CDR3 protein: CATSSGRSSYNEQFF
V gene: TRBV4-2; D gene: .; J gene: TRBJ2-5; clone size: few; CDR3 DNA: TGTGCCAGCAGCCAAGGGGTGGGGGCGCGGCAAGAGACCCAGTACTTC; CDR3 protein: CASSQGVGARQETQYF
V gene: TRBV4-2; D gene: .; J gene: TRBJ2-1; clone size: few; CDR3 DNA: TGTGCCAGCAGCCACACCCCAGCGGACACAAGCGGTGAGCAGTTCTTC; CDR3 protein: CASSHTPADTSGEQFF
V gene: TRBV12-3/TRBV12-4; D gene: .; J gene: TRBJ2-7; clone size: .; CDR3 DNA: TGTGCCAGCAGATGGGATGGGGACAACTACGAGCAGTACTTC; CDR3 protein: CASRWDGDNYEQYF
V gene: TRBV20-1; D gene: TRBD1; J gene: TRBJ2-2; clone size: .; CDR3 DNA: TGCAGTGCCCAGGGACAGGGGGCCGTCGGGGAGCTGTTTTTT; CDR3 protein: CSAQGQGAVGELFF
V gene: TRBV7-2; D gene: .; J gene: TRBJ1-2; clone size: .; CDR3 DNA: TGTGCCAGCAGCCCGCAGAACAGGGTAGGGAATGGCTACACCTTC; CDR3 protein: CASSPQNRVGNGYTF
V gene: TRBV2; D gene: TRBD1; J gene: TRBJ2-6; clone size: many; CDR3 DNA: TGTGCCAGGGGACAGGGCCCTCCTGGGGCCAACGTCCTGACTTTC; CDR3 protein: CARGQGPPGANVLTF
V gene: TRBV20-1; D gene: TRBD2; J gene: TRBJ2-1; clone size: few; CDR3 DNA: TGCAGTGCCGTAGCGGGAGAGTACAATGAGCAGTTCTTC; CDR3 protein: CSAVAGEYNEQFF
V gene: TRBV5-1; D gene: .; J gene: TRBJ2-7; clone size: few; CDR3 DNA: TGCGCCAGCAGCTCCTTGGACAGCACCTACGAGCAGTACTTC; CDR3 protein: CASSSLDSTYEQYF
V gene: TRBV29-1; D gene: .; J gene: TRBJ2-5; clone size: few; CDR3 DNA: TGCAGCGTTGAATCTCAGCAAGAGACCCAGTACTTC; CDR3 protein: CSVESQQETQYF
V gene: TRBV29-1; D gene: TRBD2; J gene: TRBJ2-1; clone size: .; CDR3 DNA: TGCAGCGTTGAGAGGCCAAGCGGGAGACAGAATGAGCAGTTCTTC; CDR3 protein: CSVERPSGRQNEQFF
V gene: TRBV4-1; D gene: TRBD2; J gene: TRBJ2-5; clone size: .; CDR3 DNA: TGCGCCAGCAGCCAAGATATCCTAGCGGGAGGTCAAGAGACCCAGTACTTC; CDR3 protein: CASSQDILAGGQETQYF
V gene: TRBV4-2; D gene: .; J gene: TRBJ2-3; clone size: many; CDR3 DNA: TGTGCCAGCAGCCAAGAAGTCGCAGTCACAGATACGCAGTATTTT; CDR3 protein: CASSQEVAVTDTQYF
V gene: TRBV7-2; D gene: .; J gene: TRBJ2-5; clone size: .; CDR3 DNA: TGTGCCAGCAGCTTAGCTGTTCCCCCGGAGACCCAGTACTTC; CDR3 protein: CASSLAVPPETQYF
V gene: TRBV28; D gene: .; J gene: TRBJ2-2; clone size: few; CDR3 DNA: TGTGCCAGCAGCATCCTGGGAAGTGCCGGGGAGCTGTTTTTT; CDR3 protein: CASSILGSAGELFF
V gene: TRBV12-3/TRBV12-4; D gene: .; J gene: TRBJ1-2; clone size: .; CDR3 DNA: TGTGCCAGCAGTTTAGGGATTACACCAACGGGGGGCTACACCTTC; CDR3 protein: CASSLGITPTGGYTF
V gene: TRBV7-2; D gene: .; J gene: TRBJ2-7; clone size: .; CDR3 DNA: TGTGCCAGCAGCTTAGTGTTCGAGCAGTACTTC; CDR3 protein: CASSLVFEQYF
V gene: TRBV28; D gene: TRBD1; J gene: TRBJ1-1; clone size: once; CDR3 DNA: TGTGCCAGTAAGACAGGGTCGGCCACTGAAGCTTTCTTT; CDR3 protein: CASKTGSATEAFF
V gene: TRBV3-1; D gene: TRBD1; J gene: TRBJ2-7; clone size: .; CDR3 DNA: TGTGCCAGCAGCCAGAAATCCGGGACAGTCTACGAGCAGTACTTC; CDR3 protein: CASSQKSGTVYEQYF
V gene: TRBV12-5; D gene: .; J gene: TRBJ2-3; clone size: many; CDR3 DNA: TGTGCTAGTGGCCTTCTGAATACGCAGTATTTT; CDR3 protein: CASGLLNTQYF
V gene: TRBV4-2; D gene: TRBD1; J gene: TRBJ2-5; clone size: .; CDR3 DNA: TGTGCCAGCAGCCTACTATCAAAGCACCGGGACAGGGGCCCGTGGAATGAGCAGTACTTC; CDR3 protein: CASSLLSKHRDRGPWNEQYF
V gene: TRBV7-9; D gene: TRBD1; J gene: TRBJ2-5; clone size: few; CDR3 DNA: TGTGCCAGCAGCAGGCGGACAGGTTCAGAGACCCAGTACTTC; CDR3 protein: CASSRRTGSETQYF
V gene: TRBV12-3/TRBV12-4; D gene: .; J gene: TRBJ2-4; clone size: few; CDR3 DNA: TGTGCCAGCATTCAGGGGACCCCTGAAAACATTCAGTACTTC; CDR3 protein: CASIQGTPENIQYF
V gene: TRBV6-2/TRBV6-3; D gene: .; J gene: TRBJ2-7; clone size: .; CDR3 DNA: TGTGCCAGCAGTAAAAACCCGGGACCCCAGATCCCCTACGAGCAGTACTTC; CDR3 protein: CASSKNPGPQIPYEQYF
V gene: TRBV2; D gene: .; J gene: TRBJ2-1; clone size: .; CDR3 DNA: TGTGCCAGCAGTGAAGCGTACAGTTCCAATGAGCAGTTCTTC; CDR3 protein: CASSEAYSSNEQFF
V gene: TRBV12-3/TRBV12-4; D gene: .; J gene: TRBJ1-2; clone size: .; CDR3 DNA: TGTGCCAGCAGTTTAGGGTGGGGAGCAGGGAACTATGGCTACACCTTC; CDR3 protein: CASSLGWGAGNYGYTF
V gene: TRBV6-5; D gene: .; J gene: TRBJ2-7; clone size: few; CDR3 DNA: TGTGCCAGCACCCCGGGACACTCCTACGAGCAGTACTTC; CDR3 protein: CASTPGHSYEQYF
V gene: TRBV29-1; D gene: .; J gene: TRBJ2-1; clone size: few; CDR3 DNA: TGCAGCGGAATTGGGGGCCATGAGCAGTTCTTC; CDR3 protein: CSGIGGHEQFF
V gene: TRBV6-5; D gene: .; J gene: TRBJ2-5; clone size: few; CDR3 DNA: TGTGCCAGCAGTTACTCTCCCGGCGGGACCCAGTACTTC; CDR3 protein: CASSYSPGGTQYF
V gene: TRBV11-1; D gene: .; J gene: TRBJ1-1; clone size: .; CDR3 DNA: TGTGCCAGCGGCTCAACAGGGCAGAAAGCTTTCTTT; CDR3 protein: CASGSTGQKAFF
V gene: TRBV20-1; D gene: .; J gene: TRBJ2-5; clone size: .; CDR3 DNA: TGCAGTGCTAGAATCGTGGGGGGCGGGGAGACCCAGTACTTC; CDR3 protein: CSARIVGGGETQYF
V gene: TRBV4-3; D gene: TRBD2; J gene: TRBJ2-4; clone size: once; CDR3 DNA: TGCGCCAGCAGCGAGTCCGCGTTCGAGGCGGGAGGAAACATTCAGTACTTC; CDR3 protein: CASSESAFEAGGNIQYF
V gene: TRBV27; D gene: TRBD2; J gene: TRBJ2-7; clone size: .; CDR3 DNA: TGTGCCAGCAGACAATGGGGCGGGGGCTACGAGCAGTACTTC; CDR3 protein: CASRQWGGGYEQYF
V gene: TRBV29-1; D gene: .; J gene: TRBJ2-3; clone size: .; CDR3 DNA: TGCAGCGTTGCCGGGACCACAGATACGCAGTATTTT; CDR3 protein: CSVAGTTDTQYF
V gene: TRBV12-3/TRBV12-4; D gene: .; J gene: TRBJ2-2; clone size: .; CDR3 DNA: TGTGCCAGCCGTACATCAGGGCCCGGGGAGCTGTTTTTT; CDR3 protein: CASRTSGPGELFF